This T cell receptor (beta chain) was observed in a study of CD8 T cells in ankylosing spondylitis. Study findings and constraints: Significantly higher representation of disease-linked clones was reported for matched ankylosing spondylitis synovial fluid. Characteristic of ankylosing spondylitis blood, it appeared, was a TCR beta motif comprising several highly homologous variants.

TCR beta libraries were made by quantitative 5'-RACE with molecular barcodes. Each CDR3 protein gets one entry after TCRdb re-called the 5' RACE reads with MiXCR. This table holds a few hundred thousand distinct CDR3 sequences, approximately 11% found once. Concerning this clonotype: The antigen is unknown.

The sample comprised blood, either unsorted or a sorted T cell fraction (not recorded which). This TCR was recovered from a male donor with ankylosing spondylitis.

The CDR3 bases are TGTGCCAGCTCACCACGGGGAGGAGAGATAATGAACACTGAAGCTTTCTTT. It codes for CASSPRGGEIMNTEAFF. This sequence joins TRBV18 and TRBJ1-1; D not resolved. V gave up 1 base and J gave up 0 bases, with 15 bases separating them. The CDR3 has 17 amino acids. Germline CDR1 is KGHSH and CDR2 is LQKENI.